What follows is one T cell receptor (beta chain) and its context. This PCR relied on a set of 60 Vbeta primers and 13 Jbeta primers. Clones were sequenced by immunoSEQ multiplex PCR, and TCRdb holds only the in-frame ones, with some missing. The sample includes roughly 300,000 clones, roughly 90% of them seen just once. This record belongs to a study of cytomegalovirus exposure and HLA in healthy donors. Trimming took off 0 bases at V and 5 bases at J, with 11 bases between the two ends. The CDR3 extends over 14 amino acids. Germline V CDR1 and CDR2: SGHRS, YFSETQ. The TCR comes from a man aged 40-49 years in good health and CMV-seropositive. The sample comprised PBMCs. The V call is TRBV5-1, the J call TRBJ2-5; no clear D gene. The CDR3 is CASSLEPERETQYF. CDR3 DNA sequence: TGCGCCAGCAGCTTGGAGCCCGAACGGGAGACCCAGTACTTC.